A selection of T cell receptor beta chains follows, all from one sample in a study of blood T cell repertoires in COVID-19. Sequenced by immunoSEQ multiplex PCR; TCRdb stores in-frame clones only, minus some. The sample gives some 70,000 clones, under 85% of which show up once; roughly 10% is in the top ten. Material: peripheral blood. These receptors all come from a woman in her 50s with acute or convalescent COVID-19. Each CDR3 is given with its conserved first and last residue. The order of the fields is CDR3 protein, CDR3 DNA, D gene, J gene, clone size, V gene. The D gene is left open where the match is weak. Some rows mark clone size as missing; the rest say once, few, many or name a class of expanded clone.

CASSSSRNEKLFF,TGTGCCAGCAGCTCCTCTCGGAATGAAAAACTGTTTTTT,-,TRBJ1-4,-,TRBV14
CASKVTPSSYEQYF,TGTGCCAGTAAGGTGACTCCGAGCTCCTACGAGCAGTACTTC,-,TRBJ2-7,-,TRBV19
CASSQGSAGGQETQYF,TGTGCCAGCAGCCAAGGATCAGCGGGGGGACAAGAGACCCAGTACTTC,TRBD2,TRBJ2-5,-,TRBV3-1/TRBV3-2
CASTRGGHHSNQPQHF,TGTGCCAGTACCCGGGGGGGGCACCATAGCAATCAGCCCCAGCATTTT,-,TRBJ1-5,-,TRBV11-3
CASSFTGTGDGYTF,TGTGCCAGCAGTTTTACCGGGACAGGGGATGGCTACACCTTC,TRBD1,TRBJ1-2,-,TRBV6-6
CARPGLAYEQYF,TGCGCCAGGCCGGGACTAGCTTACGAGCAGTACTTC,TRBD2,TRBJ2-7,-,TRBV4-3
CASSLIVAGGGHEQYF,TGTGCCAGCAGCTTAATTGTAGCGGGAGGGGGACACGAGCAGTACTTC,TRBD2,TRBJ2-7,-,TRBV7-2
CASSLSGREQFF,TGTGCCAGCAGCCTTAGCGGGAGGGAGCAGTTCTTC,TRBD2,TRBJ2-1,-,TRBV5-4
CASSRFMTNTDTQYF,TGTGCCAGCTCACGATTTATGACAAATACAGATACGCAGTATTTT,-,TRBJ2-3,-,TRBV18
CASSRGTGDSYEQYF,TGCGCCAGCAGCCGCGGGACAGGGGATTCCTACGAGCAGTACTTC,TRBD1,TRBJ2-7,-,TRBV4-1
CASSTRLGDEGLAGDLQETQYF,TGTGCCAGTAGTACCCGCTTGGGGGACGAAGGACTAGCGGGAGACCTCCAAGAGACCCAGTACTTC,TRBD2,TRBJ2-5,-,TRBV19
CASSQVLGAEAFF,TGCGCCAGCAGCCAAGTATTAGGGGCTGAAGCTTTCTTT,-,TRBJ1-1,-,TRBV4-1
CASSRQGSYEQYF,TGTGCCAGTAGTCGACAGGGTTCCTACGAGCAGTACTTC,TRBD1,TRBJ2-7,few,TRBV19
CASSHDLPGGGSEQYF,TGCGCCAGCAGCCACGACCTCCCTGGCGGGGGGAGCGAGCAGTACTTC,TRBD2,TRBJ2-7,-,TRBV5-1
CAISESGGAEDLRF,TGTGCCATCAGTGAGTCGGGGGGGGCCGAAGACTTACGGTTT,-,TRBJ1-5,-,TRBV10-3
CASSERGDGGRGSPLHF,TGTGCCAGCAGTGAAAGGGGCGACGGTGGACGAGGTTCACCCCTCCACTTT,-,TRBJ1-6,-,TRBV6-1
CASSEWGPETQYF,TGTGCCAGCAGTGAGTGGGGGCCAGAGACCCAGTACTTC,-,TRBJ2-5,-,TRBV2
CASTWTSNHEQYF,TGTGCCAGCACATGGACTAGCAACCACGAGCAGTACTTC,TRBD2,TRBJ2-7,-,TRBV7-9
CASSRDRGRPGELFF,TGTGCCAGCAGCCGGGACAGGGGGCGCCCCGGGGAGCTGTTTTTT,TRBD1,TRBJ2-2,-,TRBV6-5
CASSRPGTDYTGELFF,TGTGCCAGCTCTCGACCCGGGACAGATTACACCGGGGAGCTGTTTTTT,TRBD1,TRBJ2-2,-,TRBV18
CASKINRDYGNTIYF,TGTGCCAGTAAAATTAACAGGGACTATGGAAACACCATATATTTT,-,TRBJ1-3,-,TRBV19
CASSFPHGGPSSYEQYF,TGTGCCAGCAGCTTCCCGCACGGGGGTCCGAGCTCCTACGAGCAGTACTTC,-,TRBJ2-7,-,TRBV7-2
CASSQGLANTDTQYF,TGCGCCAGCAGCCAGGGACTAGCGAACACAGATACGCAGTATTTT,TRBD2,TRBJ2-3,-,TRBV5-1
CASSPKDSATLRYTF,TGCGCCAGCAGCCCAAAAGACAGTGCGACCTTGAGGTACACCTTC,-,TRBJ1-2,-,TRBV4-1
CASSPGLVSETQYF,TGTGCCAGCTCACCCGGACTAGTCTCGGAGACCCAGTACTTC,TRBD2,TRBJ2-5,-,TRBV18
CASSPGGAGNEKLFF,TGTGCCAGCAGCCCTGGGGGGGCGGGGAATGAAAAACTGTTTTTT,-,TRBJ1-4,-,TRBV7-9
CASSQDFEGNNGYTF,TGTGCCAGCAGCCAAGATTTTGAGGGAAACAATGGCTACACCTTC,-,TRBJ1-2,few,TRBV4-2
CASSLSGTAYEQYF,TGTGCCAGCAGCTTATCCGGGACAGCCTACGAGCAGTACTTC,TRBD1,TRBJ2-7,-,TRBV11-2
CASTWAGVDKKLFF,TGTGCCAGCACCTGGGCGGGGGTCGATAAAAAACTGTTTTTT,-,TRBJ1-4,few,TRBV6-5
CASSSNPQGGNQPQHF,TGTGCCAGCAGCTCTAACCCACAGGGGGGAAATCAGCCCCAGCATTTT,TRBD1,TRBJ1-5,once,TRBV7-2
CASSQDLGTTGGETQYF,TGTGCCAGCAGCCAAGATCTAGGGACAACGGGGGGAGAGACCCAGTACTTC,-,TRBJ2-5,few,TRBV4-2
CASSYPLRGQAFF,TGTGCCAGCAGTTACCCACTTAGGGGGCAAGCTTTCTTT,TRBD1,TRBJ1-1,once,TRBV6-2/TRBV6-3
CASSLQGAELGNQPQHF,TGTGCCAGCAGTTTACAGGGGGCCGAGTTGGGCAATCAGCCCCAGCATTTT,TRBD1,TRBJ1-5,-,TRBV27
CATSRDGDRGGETQYF,TGTGCCACCAGCAGGGACGGGGACAGGGGTGGGGAGACCCAGTACTTC,TRBD1,TRBJ2-5,-,TRBV15
CASSLGQDGSYEQYF,TGTGCCAGCAGCTTAGGACAAGACGGCTCCTACGAGCAGTACTTC,-,TRBJ2-7,-,TRBV7-2
CASSLTSGGINEQFF,TGCGCCAGCAGCCTTACTAGCGGGGGGATCAATGAGCAGTTCTTC,TRBD2,TRBJ2-1,-,TRBV5-1
CASSLWTGNTEAFF,TGTGCCAGCAGCCTCTGGACAGGGAACACTGAAGCTTTCTTT,TRBD1,TRBJ1-1,-,TRBV16
CASSITTGPYEQYF,TGCGCCAGCAGCATAACGACAGGGCCCTACGAGCAGTACTTC,TRBD1,TRBJ2-7,-,TRBV5-1
CATSEPGQGQAYNEQFF,TGTGCCACCAGTGAACCTGGACAGGGGCAGGCCTACAATGAGCAGTTCTTC,TRBD1,TRBJ2-1,-,TRBV24-1
CASSPTSGVDTGELFF,TGCGCCAGCAGCCCTACTAGCGGCGTCGACACCGGGGAGCTGTTTTTT,TRBD2,TRBJ2-2,-,TRBV5-1